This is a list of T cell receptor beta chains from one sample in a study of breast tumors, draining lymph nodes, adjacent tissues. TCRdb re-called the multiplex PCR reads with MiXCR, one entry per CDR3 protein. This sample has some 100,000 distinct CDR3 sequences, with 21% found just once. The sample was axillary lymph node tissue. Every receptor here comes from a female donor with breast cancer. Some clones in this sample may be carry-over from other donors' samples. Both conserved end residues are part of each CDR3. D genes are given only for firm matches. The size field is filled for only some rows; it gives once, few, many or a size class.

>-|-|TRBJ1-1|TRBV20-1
CSARGQNTEAFF
TGCAGTGCTAGAGGGCAGAACACTGAAGCTTTCTTT
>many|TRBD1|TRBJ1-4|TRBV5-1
CASSRGQGKEKLFF
TGCGCCAGCAGCCGGGGACAGGGGAAAGAAAAACTGTTTTTT
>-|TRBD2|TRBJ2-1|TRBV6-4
CASSRAGGYNEQFF
TGTGCCAGCAGTCGAGCGGGGGGGTACAATGAGCAGTTCTTC
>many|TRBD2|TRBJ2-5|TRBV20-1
CSARVSGGLQETQYF
TGCAGTGCTAGGGTTAGCGGGGGGCTCCAGGAGACCCAGTACTTC
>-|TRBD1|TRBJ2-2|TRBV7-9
CASSLATKAGTGGLSDAGELFF
TGTGCCAGCAGCTTAGCTACGAAAGCCGGGACAGGGGGCTTGTCAGACGCCGGGGAGCTGTTTTTT
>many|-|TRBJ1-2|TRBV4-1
CASSHQTGQTYGYTF
TGCGCCAGCAGCCACCAAACCGGACAGACCTATGGCTACACCTTC
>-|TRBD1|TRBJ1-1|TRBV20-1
CSAWGQGVGRAFF
TGCAGTGCATGGGGACAGGGGGTCGGTAGAGCTTTCTTT
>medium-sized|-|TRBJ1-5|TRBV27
CASRGEGNQPQHF
TGTGCCAGCCGGGGGGAGGGTAATCAGCCCCAGCATTTT
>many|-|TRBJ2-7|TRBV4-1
CASSHMARGIEQYF
TGCGCCAGCAGCCACATGGCCAGGGGCATCGAGCAGTACTTC
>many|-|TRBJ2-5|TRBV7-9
CASNPFRGFETQYF
TGTGCCAGCAACCCATTCAGGGGATTCGAGACCCAGTACTTC
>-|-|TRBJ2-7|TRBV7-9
CASSSNSGTRAYEQYF
TGTGCCAGCAGCTCCAACTCCGGGACACGGGCATACGAGCAGTACTTC
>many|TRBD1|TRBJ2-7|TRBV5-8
CASSRGTGNYEQYF
TGTGCCAGCAGCCGCGGGACAGGGAACTACGAGCAGTACTTC
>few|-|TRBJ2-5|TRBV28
CASSLLGEFQETQYF
TGTGCCAGCAGTTTATTAGGGGAGTTCCAAGAGACCCAGTACTTC
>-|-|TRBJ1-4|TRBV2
CASRFQGRTNEKLFF
TGTGCCAGCAGGTTCCAGGGGAGAACTAATGAAAAACTGTTTTTT
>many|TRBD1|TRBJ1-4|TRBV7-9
CASSLVGQASKDGELFF
TGTGCCAGCAGCTTAGTGGGACAGGCAAGCAAAGACGGGGAACTGTTTTTT